This TCR beta chain was observed in a study of T cell responses to AZD1222 COVID-19 vaccine. Study in general: Doses given second, at about 4 or about 12 weeks, were pooled.

V lost 4 bases to trimming and J lost 13 bases; unmatched junction nucleotides: 8. The CDR3 contains 14 residues. In germline, CDR1 is MNHEY, CDR2 SMNVEV (reference sequence). With regard to this clone: The antigen remains undetermined.

Assay used: immunoSEQ multiplex PCR; TCRdb lists only in-frame clones, some missing. This sample has 100,000 to 150,000 clones; 89% occur once, and the top ten carry roughly 6%. General observations from the study: The sample set comprised mostly white British donors with more females, and clonal diversity was possibly underestimated. Compared with day 0, the breadth and depth of the Spike-specific TCR repertoire rose significantly after two doses of AZD1222.

The sample was peripheral blood, taken on day 0 of AZD1222 vaccination. The sequence was collected from an adult in good health. The V gene is TRBV27, the J gene TRBJ1-6, with TRBD1 identical over 9 bases. The CDR3 protein is CASSYGTGGAPLHF. CDR3 DNA sequence: TGTGCCAGCAGTTATGGCACAGGGGGCGCGCCCCTCCACTTT.